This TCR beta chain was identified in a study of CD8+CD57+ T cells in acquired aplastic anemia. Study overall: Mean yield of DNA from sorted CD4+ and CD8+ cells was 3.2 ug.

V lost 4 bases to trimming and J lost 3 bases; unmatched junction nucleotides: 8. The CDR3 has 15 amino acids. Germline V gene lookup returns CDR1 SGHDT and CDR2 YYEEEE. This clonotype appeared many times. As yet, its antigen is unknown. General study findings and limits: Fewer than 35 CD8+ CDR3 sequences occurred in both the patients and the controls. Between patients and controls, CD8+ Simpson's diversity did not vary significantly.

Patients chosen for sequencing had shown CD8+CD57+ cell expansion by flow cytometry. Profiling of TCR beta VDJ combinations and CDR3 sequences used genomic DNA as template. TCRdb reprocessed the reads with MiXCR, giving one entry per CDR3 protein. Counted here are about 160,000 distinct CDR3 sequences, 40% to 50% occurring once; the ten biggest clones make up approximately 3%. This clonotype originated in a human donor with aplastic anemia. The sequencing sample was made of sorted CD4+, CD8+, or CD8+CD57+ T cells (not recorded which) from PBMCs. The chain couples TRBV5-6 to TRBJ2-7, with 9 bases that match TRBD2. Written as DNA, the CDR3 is TGTGCCAGCAGCGGGACGACTAGCGGTTACTACGAGCAGTACTTC. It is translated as CASSGTTSGYYEQYF. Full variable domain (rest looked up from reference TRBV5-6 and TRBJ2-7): DAGVTQSPTHLIKTRGQQVTLRCSPKSGHDTVSWYQQALGQGPQFIFQYYEEEERQRGNFPDRFSGHQFPNYSSELNVNALLLGDSALYLCASSGTTSGYYEQYFGPGTRLTVT.